The clone carrying this T cell receptor (beta chain) was detected only a few times. Its antigen is undetermined. Sequencing of cultured CD4+ T cell DNA used the Oncomine TCR Beta short-read assay. TCRdb re-derived calls from the PCR reads in MiXCR, one entry per CDR3 protein. The table records roughly 16,000 distinct CDR3 sequences, 54% of them present only once. Germline V CDR1 and CDR2: MNHNS, SASEGT. With V trimmed by 4 bases and J by 7 bases, 5 bases remained unmatched. The CDR3 covers 15 residues. The data derive from a study of vaccination and CD4 T cells after COVID-19. Overall study context: Control cultures received a CEFX pool, an HIV-1 Nef pool, or no peptide.

Treatment reported: approximately nine-day PBMC culture with coronavirus spike peptide pools or control peptides (ViraFEST assay). Upon completion of more than 9 days of culture, CD4+ T cells were isolated via negative selection. V is TRBV6-1 and J is TRBJ2-1; 12 positions agree with TRBD2. Sequenced here: cultured CD4+ T cells from blood, sampled after SARS-CoV-2 vaccination. This TCR came from a human donor with COVID-19. The CDR3 DNA reads as TGTGCCAGCAGTGCTAGCGGGGGGGCGTGGAATGAGCAGTTCTTC. Encoded protein: CASSASGGAWNEQFF.